These T cell receptor beta chains were read from a single sample in a study of T cell repertoires in cytomegalovirus infection. Antigens of these TCRs are unknown. TCRdb re-called the reads through MiXCR, storing one row per CDR3 protein. The repertoire holds roughly 730,000 distinct CDR3 sequences, with around 31% as singletons. The material was cultured PBMCs, obtained from culture after CMV antigen stimulation. The receptors stem from a human donor in good health (CMV status not recorded). Some clones in this sample may be carry-over from other donors' samples. The CDR3 runs from the conserved cysteine through the conserved F or W. D genes are given only for firm matches. Part of the rows lack a size; the others show once, few, many or a class for expanded clones.

NA | TRBJ2-1 | 15 | NA | TRBV7-8 | TGTGCCAGCAGCTGGCAGAGCCGGGCGTATAATGAGCAGTTCTTC | CASSWQSRAYNEQFF
TRBD1 | TRBJ1-2 | 16 | few | TRBV19 | TGTGCCAGTAGTATAACTGGGACAGCCCCTGACTATGGCTACACCTTC | CASSITGTAPDYGYTF
NA | TRBJ2-7 | 14 | NA | TRBV6-5 | TGTGCCAGCAGTCCACCTCAAGACACCTACGAGCAGTACTTC | CASSPPQDTYEQYF
NA | TRBJ2-3 | 15 | NA | TRBV5-4 | TGTGCCAGCAGCTTGGGACATCTCAGCACAGATACGCAGTATTTT | CASSLGHLSTDTQYF
NA | TRBJ1-3 | 14 | once | TRBV20-1 | TGCAGTGCTAGGCGTGGGGCGGGCGGAAACACCATATATTTT | CSARRGAGGNTIYF
NA | TRBJ2-5 | 12 | once | TRBV25-1 | TGTGCCAGCAGTGACTTACAAGAGACCCAGTACTTC | CASSDLQETQYF
TRBD2 | TRBJ2-1 | 14 | NA | TRBV20-1 | TGCAGTGCTCGTCCCGGGACTAGCGGCTATGAGCAGTTCTTC | CSARPGTSGYEQFF
TRBD1 | TRBJ2-7 | 15 | many | TRBV11-2 | TGTGCCAGCAGCCTAACGGGGACAGGGGGAAGCGAGCAGTACTTC | CASSLTGTGGSEQYF
TRBD2 | TRBJ2-7 | 14 | NA | TRBV30 | TGTGCCTGGAGCCGTGGCGGGAGCCTTTACGAGCAGTACTTC | CAWSRGGSLYEQYF
TRBD1 | TRBJ2-7 | 12 | NA | TRBV7-2 | TGTGCCAGCAGCTTATCACAGGGGGCGCGGTACTTC | CASSLSQGARYF
NA | TRBJ2-1 | 15 | NA | TRBV20-1 | TGCAGTGCTACCCCCGCACCGACAGGTTTCTATGAGCAGTTCTTC | CSATPAPTGFYEQFF
NA | TRBJ2-3 | 15 | once | TRBV7-9 | TGTGCCAGCAGCAAAGGGACAAAGCGCACAGATACGCAGTATTTT | CASSKGTKRTDTQYF
NA | TRBJ2-1 | 15 | few | TRBV7-2 | TGTGCCAGCAGCTCGACGGGAGTCACCTACAATGAGCAGTTCTTC | CASSSTGVTYNEQFF
NA | TRBJ1-1 | 13 | NA | TRBV20-1 | TGCAGTGCAGGGGGGGGAGGGGCAACTGAAGCTTTCTTT | CSAGGGGATEAFF
NA | TRBJ2-1 | 15 | once | TRBV5-3 | TGTGCCACCGGGGGCGGACTACCACCGTACAATGAGCAGTTCTTC | CATGGGLPPYNEQFF
TRBD2 | TRBJ2-1 | 13 | NA | TRBV6-6 | TGTGCCAGCAGCCGCGGGGGGTTTGATGAGCAGTTCTTC | CASSRGGFDEQFF
TRBD1 | TRBJ1-6 | 15 | NA | TRBV11-2 | TGTGCCAGCAGCTTAAAGGGACAGGGGAATTCACCCCTCCACTTT | CASSLKGQGNSPLHF
TRBD2 | TRBJ2-5 | 18 | many | TRBV2 | TGTGCCAGCATGGGAGGGGTCCGACTAGCGGGGGACCAAGAGACCCAGTACTTC | CASMGGVRLAGDQETQYF
TRBD2 | TRBJ2-7 | 14 | NA | TRBV29-1 | TGCAGCGGATCCGGGGGGGACGGCCCCTACGAGCAGTACTTC | CSGSGGDGPYEQYF
NA | TRBJ1-1 | 15 | few | TRBV6-5 | TGTGCCAGCAGTCCACCGGGGAGGGGAGACACTGAAGCTTTCTTT | CASSPPGRGDTEAFF
TRBD1 | TRBJ2-3 | 14 | NA | TRBV2 | TGTGCCAGCATCTTGGACAGGGGAGCAGATACGCAGTATTTT | CASILDRGADTQYF
NA | TRBJ1-5 | 14 | many | TRBV7-8 | TGTGCCAGCAGCTTAGCGGAGAGGTATCAGCCCCAGCATTTT | CASSLAERYQPQHF
NA | TRBJ2-5 | 16 | NA | TRBV20-1 | TGCAGTGGCCTATCGGTCACCTGGGGGGCCCAAGAGACCCAGTACTTC | CSGLSVTWGAQETQYF
NA | TRBJ1-2 | 15 | few | TRBV5-4 | TGTGCCAGCAGCTTGGTGGCGGGCAGCAAGCGTGGCTACACCTTC | CASSLVAGSKRGYTF
TRBD1 | TRBJ1-5 | 16 | NA | TRBV20-1 | TGCAGTGCTAGAGCCCAAGGGACAGACGGAAATCAGCCCCAGCATTTT | CSARAQGTDGNQPQHF
TRBD2 | TRBJ2-7 | 16 | NA | TRBV7-2 | TGTGCCAGCAGCCCATATAGCGGGGGAGCCCGCGGCGAGCAGTACTTC | CASSPYSGGARGEQYF
NA | TRBJ2-1 | 13 | few | TRBV20-1 | TGCAGTGCTAGTGGTCAGATATACAATGAGCAGTTCTTC | CSASGQIYNEQFF
TRBD1 | TRBJ1-2 | 19 | NA | TRBV5-4 | TGTGCCAGCAGTATAGGGTGGGACAGGGAAGGAGGGGGCAACTATGGCTACACCTTC | CASSIGWDREGGGNYGYTF
TRBD2 | TRBJ2-5 | 14 | few | TRBV9 | TGTGCCAGCAGCGTAACGGGGGGTTTGGAGACCCAGTACTTC | CASSVTGGLETQYF
TRBD1 | TRBJ1-1 | 17 | many | TRBV7-2 | TGTGCCAGCAGCTTCGTGGGGACAGGGGACGGTTTTACTGAAGCTTTCTTT | CASSFVGTGDGFTEAFF
TRBD1 | TRBJ2-7 | 14 | once | TRBV6-2/TRBV6-3 | TGTGCCAGCAGTTACCGCCACAGGGGGAGGGAGCAGTACTTC | CASSYRHRGREQYF
TRBD2 | TRBJ2-7 | 15 | few | TRBV11-3 | TGTGCCAGCAGCTTAGGTCCAGCGGGAGCTTACGAGCAGTACTTC | CASSLGPAGAYEQYF
TRBD2 | TRBJ2-2 | 14 | once | TRBV7-9 | TGTGCCAGTGGGACTAGCGGAACCACCGGGGAGCTGTTTTTT | CASGTSGTTGELFF
NA | TRBJ2-5 | 14 | NA | TRBV20-1 | TGCAGTGCTAGACCCGGGACCCCCCAAGAGACCCAGTACTTC | CSARPGTPQETQYF
TRBD2 | TRBJ2-1 | 14 | NA | TRBV20-1 | TGCATCGCGGGAGTGCGGGGGGAATACAATGAGCAGTTCTTC | CIAGVRGEYNEQFF
TRBD2 | TRBJ2-1 | 16 | NA | TRBV27 | TGTGCCAGCAGTTTATTGGGCGGGGGGTTACACAATGAGCAGTTCTTC | CASSLLGGGLHNEQFF
TRBD2 | TRBJ2-3 | 15 | NA | TRBV6-5 | TGTGCCAGCAGCGGGACTAGCGGGGCCACAGATACGCAGTATTTT | CASSGTSGATDTQYF
TRBD2 | TRBJ2-1 | 15 | NA | TRBV11-3 | TGTGCCAGCAGATCAGCGGGACTAGCCTACAATGAGCAGTTCTTC | CASRSAGLAYNEQFF
NA | TRBJ2-5 | 16 | NA | TRBV6-6 | TGTGCCAGCAGTTACCCCCCCAGGGGTGAACAAGAGACCCAGTACTTC | CASSYPPRGEQETQYF
NA | TRBJ1-6 | 12 | NA | TRBV18 | TGTGCCAGCTCATCAATGGATTCACCCCTCCACTTT | CASSSMDSPLHF
NA | TRBJ1-2 | 16 | NA | TRBV6-6 | TGTGCCAGCAGATCATTCACAGCCGCTCAATTCTATGGCTACACCTTC | CASRSFTAAQFYGYTF
NA | TRBJ2-4 | 13 | few | TRBV7-8 | TGTGCCAGCAGCTTAGCGCCGTCTAGCGTCAAATACTTC | CASSLAPSSVKYF
NA | TRBJ2-3 | 15 | few | TRBV3-1 | TGTGCCAGCAGCCAATTCGACAGGCACACAGATACGCAGTATTTT | CASSQFDRHTDTQYF
NA | TRBJ2-7 | 15 | few | TRBV12-3/TRBV12-4 | TGTGCCAGCAGTAACCCGGGATCTTATTCCTACGAGCAGTACTTC | CASSNPGSYSYEQYF
NA | TRBJ1-1 | 15 | few | TRBV15 | TGTGCCACCAGCAGATCGACAGATTTAGGCACTGAAGCTTTCTTT | CATSRSTDLGTEAFF
NA | TRBJ1-3 | 16 | NA | TRBV3-1 | TGTGCCAGCAGCCAAGACGGGGGGTTATCTGGAAACACCATATATTTT | CASSQDGGLSGNTIYF
NA | TRBJ2-7 | 16 | NA | TRBV10-3 | TGTGCCATCAGTGACCCCGGGCAGCAGGGGGGATGGGAGCAGTACTTC | CAISDPGQQGGWEQYF
NA | TRBJ2-2 | 16 | NA | TRBV24-1 | TGTGCCACCAGTGCCGGGACAACTTCGAACACCGGGGAGCTGTTTTTT | CATSAGTTSNTGELFF
NA | TRBJ2-5 | 13 | few | TRBV19 | TGTGCCAGCGCGCTCCGGGACCCAGAGACCCAGTACTTC | CASALRDPETQYF
TRBD1 | TRBJ1-2 | 14 | NA | TRBV15 | TGTGCCACCAGCAGACGGGGACAGGGGGCTGGCTACACCTTC | CATSRRGQGAGYTF
NA | TRBJ2-5 | 14 | once | TRBV4-1 | TGCGCCAGCAGCCAAGTCCACGCAGGAGAGACCCAGTACTTC | CASSQVHAGETQYF
NA | TRBJ2-4 | 15 | NA | TRBV6-6 | TGTGCCAGCAGTTATGGGGGGATCAGGGAAAACATTCAGTACTTC | CASSYGGIRENIQYF
NA | TRBJ1-2 | 14 | few | TRBV2 | TGTGCCAGCAGACCCCCCCAGGAGTACTATGGCTACACCTTC | CASRPPQEYYGYTF
NA | TRBJ2-1 | 16 | NA | TRBV19 | TGTGCCAGTAGTCTGCAGGGGTTTGGGTCCTACAATGAGCAGTTCTTC | CASSLQGFGSYNEQFF
NA | TRBJ2-1 | 14 | few | TRBV10-1 | TGCGCCAGCAGTGAAGGGTCAAGGTACAATGAGCAGTTCTTC | CASSEGSRYNEQFF
TRBD2 | TRBJ2-3 | 17 | NA | TRBV12-3/TRBV12-4 | TGTGCCAGCAGTCTTAAGACTAGCGGGAGGAGCACAGATACGCAGTATTTT | CASSLKTSGRSTDTQYF
NA | TRBJ2-7 | 16 | few | TRBV6-6 | TGTGCCAGCAGTAATTATTCACCGCGCCGCCCTTCCGAGCAGTACTTC | CASSNYSPRRPSEQYF
NA | TRBJ1-6 | 13 | many | TRBV7-8 | TGTGCCAGCAGCTTTCAGGGAGATTCACCCCTCCACTTT | CASSFQGDSPLHF